Listed below are T cell receptor beta chains from one sample, sequenced in a study of Graves' ophthalmopathy and Graves' hyperthyroidism. TCRdb passed the multiplex PCR reads through MiXCR, listing each CDR3 protein once. The table has 900,000 to 1,200,000 distinct CDR3 sequences, about 35% seen once. The sequencing sample was made of peripheral blood or thyroid tissue (not recorded which). These receptor sequences come from an adult man with Graves' hyperthyroidism. CDR3s include the opening cysteine and the closing phenylalanine or tryptophan. A D gene is named only where the DNA matches it firmly. Clone size, where shown, is once, few, many, or a class for clones that have expanded.

clone_size j_call d_call v_call cdr3_nt cdr3_aa
few TRBJ1-1 - TRBV2 TGTGCCAGCTTGGTCTACATGAACACTGAAGCTTTCTTT CASLVYMNTEAFF
many TRBJ2-7 TRBD1 TRBV10-3 TGTGCCATCACCCCTGGCGTGGGACAGGGTACTTACGAGCAGTACTTC CAITPGVGQGTYEQYF
- TRBJ2-3 - TRBV9 TGTGCCAGCAGCGTAATCAAGGATACGCAGTATTTT CASSVIKDTQYF
many TRBJ2-7 - TRBV2 TGTGCCAGCTGCAACTACGAGCAGTACTTC CASCNYEQYF
- TRBJ2-6 - TRBV10-3 TGTGCCATCAGGAAGGGGAAACAGGCGGCCAGCGTCCTGACTTTC CAIRKGKQAASVLTF
- TRBJ1-1 - TRBV4-3 TGCGCCAGCAGCCAAGAGGGGGCGGGGACAAGGGATGAAGCTTTCTTT CASSQEGAGTRDEAFF
many TRBJ2-5 - TRBV7-9 TGTGCCAGCAGCTTGCGGTCCCCCCAAGAGACCCAGTACTTC CASSLRSPQETQYF
many TRBJ1-1 - TRBV19 TGTGCCAGTAAGGGTGGACAGACCAACACTGAAGCTTTCTTT CASKGGQTNTEAFF
few TRBJ2-7 - TRBV18 TGTGCCAGCTCACCATCCCAGACCACCTACGAGCAGTACTTC CASSPSQTTYEQYF
many TRBJ1-1 - TRBV19 TGTGCCAGTAGTATCGTGTCACAGGCGGGGAGGAACACTGAAGCTTTCTTT CASSIVSQAGRNTEAFF
many TRBJ2-7 - TRBV14 TGTGCCAGCAGCCCATTCGCGGGGGCGCTTGAGCAGTACTTC CASSPFAGALEQYF
- TRBJ2-7 - TRBV24-1 TGTGCCACCAGTGATTTTACAGGAAGCGAGCAGTACTTC CATSDFTGSEQYF
few TRBJ2-3 TRBD1 TRBV10-3 TGTGCCATCAGTCAGACGGGACAGGCGAGCACAGATACGCAGTATTTT CAISQTGQASTDTQYF
many TRBJ2-5 TRBD2 TRBV29-1 TGCAGCGTTTACCGGGAGGGTAGGAGGCGAGAGACCCAGTACTTC CSVYREGRRRETQYF
few TRBJ1-1 - TRBV3-2 TGTGCCAGCAGCCAAGATAACCAGGCCAGCTTCGAAGCTTTCTTT CASSQDNQASFEAFF
few TRBJ1-2 - TRBV15 TGTGCCACTCACTCAGGGCAGAACTATGGCTACACCTTC CATHSGQNYGYTF
many TRBJ2-5 - TRBV10-3 TGTGCCATTGGGGGCCAAGAGACCCAGTACTTC CAIGGQETQYF
once TRBJ2-2 - TRBV2 TGTGCCAGCAGCGCCGTCGAGGGGACCGGGGAGCTGTTTTTT CASSAVEGTGELFF
many TRBJ2-7 - TRBV7-2 TGTGCCAGCAGCTTAGAAAAAGGACGATACGAGCAGTACTTC CASSLEKGRYEQYF
- TRBJ2-7 - TRBV7-9 TGTGCCAGCCACCCGAACATAGGTGGAAGGAACTACGAGCAGTACTTC CASHPNIGGRNYEQYF
many TRBJ1-1 TRBD1 TRBV7-8 TGTGCCAGCAGCTCACCCCAGGGGGGGAGATTTGAAGCTTTCTTT CASSSPQGGRFEAFF
few TRBJ2-7 - TRBV12-3/TRBV12-4 TGTGCCAGCAGTCCGGGCCCCGGAAGGGGCGAGCAGTACTTC CASSPGPGRGEQYF
few TRBJ2-7 - TRBV6-5 TGTGCCAGCAGTTACTCGGGGTCGGCTGGCGAGCAGTACTTC CASSYSGSAGEQYF
many TRBJ1-2 - TRBV7-8 TGTGCCAGCAACCCGGGGCCGGACTATGGCTACACCTTC CASNPGPDYGYTF
many TRBJ2-7 - TRBV29-1 TGCAGCGTTACGGACGGATCTGACGAGCAGTACTTC CSVTDGSDEQYF
many TRBJ1-2 - TRBV19 TGTGCCAGTAGTTTGGCCGGGACCCCAGGAGCTGGCTACACCTTC CASSLAGTPGAGYTF
many TRBJ2-6 - TRBV19 TGTGCCAGTAGTACCTTACAGGGTGGATCTGGGGCCAACGTCCTGACTTTC CASSTLQGGSGANVLTF
- TRBJ2-7 - TRBV15 TGTGCCACCAGCAGCTTAATCGGCGGATCCCACGAGCAGTACTTC CATSSLIGGSHEQYF
many TRBJ1-5 - TRBV20-1 TGCAGTGCTAGAGACGGGACGCTGATCAATCAGCCCCAGCATTTT CSARDGTLINQPQHF
- TRBJ2-7 TRBD1 TRBV29-1 TGCAGCGTTGTGGGACAGGGATTCTACGAGCAGTACTTC CSVVGQGFYEQYF
few TRBJ1-1 - TRBV10-2 TGTGCCAGCAGTTACACCAGATTGGGAAAGGAGACTGAAGCTTTCTTT CASSYTRLGKETEAFF
many TRBJ2-5 - TRBV2 TGTGCCAGCAGTGAGGAGGGTTGGCCCCAGTACTTC CASSEEGWPQYF
- TRBJ1-1 - TRBV29-1 TGCAGCTTAAGGGGCAGACATAACACTGAAGCTTTCTTT CSLRGRHNTEAFF